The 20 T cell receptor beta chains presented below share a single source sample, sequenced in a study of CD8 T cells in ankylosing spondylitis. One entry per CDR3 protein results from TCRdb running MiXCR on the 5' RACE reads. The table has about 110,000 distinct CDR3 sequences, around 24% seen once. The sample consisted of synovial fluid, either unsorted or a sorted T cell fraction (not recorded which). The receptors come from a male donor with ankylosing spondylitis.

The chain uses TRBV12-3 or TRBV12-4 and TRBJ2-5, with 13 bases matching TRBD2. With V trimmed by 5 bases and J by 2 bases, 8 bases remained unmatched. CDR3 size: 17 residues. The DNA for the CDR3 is TGTGCCAGCAGTCCTGGGACTAGCGGGGCGACTCAAGAGACCCAGTACTTC. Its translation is CASSPGTSGATQETQYF.

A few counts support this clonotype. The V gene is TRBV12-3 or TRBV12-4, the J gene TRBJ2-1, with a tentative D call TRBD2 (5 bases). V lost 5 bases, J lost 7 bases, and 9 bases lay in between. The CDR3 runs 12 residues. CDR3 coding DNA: TGTGCCAGCAGTAGGAGAGGGAATGAGCAGTTCTTC. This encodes CASSRRGNEQFF.

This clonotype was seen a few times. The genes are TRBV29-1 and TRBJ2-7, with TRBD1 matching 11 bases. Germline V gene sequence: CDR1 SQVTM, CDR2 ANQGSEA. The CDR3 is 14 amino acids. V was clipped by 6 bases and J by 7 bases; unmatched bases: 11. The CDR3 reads CSVGSGQGAREQYF. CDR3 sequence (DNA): TGCAGCGTGGGATCTGGACAGGGGGCGAGGGAGCAGTACTTC.

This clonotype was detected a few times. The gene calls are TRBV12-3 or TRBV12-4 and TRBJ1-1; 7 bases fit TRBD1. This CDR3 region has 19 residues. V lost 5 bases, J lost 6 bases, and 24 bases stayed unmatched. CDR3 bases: TGTGCCAGCAGTACCACCGGGACAGCGGTCTACTCTACTGGCGCTGAAGCTTTCTTT. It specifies CASSTTGTAVYSTGAEAFF.

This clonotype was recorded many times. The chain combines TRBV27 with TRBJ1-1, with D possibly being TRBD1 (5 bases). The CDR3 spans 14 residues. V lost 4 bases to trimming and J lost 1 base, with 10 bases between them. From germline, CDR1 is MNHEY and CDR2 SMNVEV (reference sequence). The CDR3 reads CASSSQGWNTEAFF. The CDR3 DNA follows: TGTGCCAGCAGTTCCCAGGGATGGAACACTGAAGCTTTCTTT.

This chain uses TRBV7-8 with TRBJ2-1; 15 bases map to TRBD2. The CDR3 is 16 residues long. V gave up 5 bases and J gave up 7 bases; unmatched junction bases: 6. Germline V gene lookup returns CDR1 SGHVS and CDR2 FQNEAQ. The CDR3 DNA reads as TGTGCCAGCAGCCTTAGGACTAGCGGGAGGGGAAATGAGCAGTTCTTC. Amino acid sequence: CASSLRTSGRGNEQFF.

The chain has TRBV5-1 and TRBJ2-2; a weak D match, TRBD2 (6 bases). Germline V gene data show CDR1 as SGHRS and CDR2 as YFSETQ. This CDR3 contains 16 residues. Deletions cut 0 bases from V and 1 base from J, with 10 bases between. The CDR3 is CASSLEDYVNTGELFF. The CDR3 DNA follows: TGCGCCAGCAGCTTGGAGGACTACGTGAACACCGGGGAGCTGTTTTTT.

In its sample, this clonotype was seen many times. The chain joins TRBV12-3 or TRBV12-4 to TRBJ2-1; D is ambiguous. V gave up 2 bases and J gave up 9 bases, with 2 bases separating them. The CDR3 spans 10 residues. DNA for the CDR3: TGTGCCAGCAGTTTAAGTGAGCAGTTCTTC. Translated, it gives CASSLSEQFF.

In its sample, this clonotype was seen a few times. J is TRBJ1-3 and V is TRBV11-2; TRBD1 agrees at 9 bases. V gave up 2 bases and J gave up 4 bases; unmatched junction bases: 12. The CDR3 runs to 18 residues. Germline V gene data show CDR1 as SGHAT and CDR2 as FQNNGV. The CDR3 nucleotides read TGTGCCAGCAGCTTAAATTCCTACGGACAGGGGAGAGGAAACACCATATATTTT. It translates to CASSLNSYGQGRGNTIYF.

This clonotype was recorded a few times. CDR3 coding DNA: TGCAGCGTTGCCCGAAGACTAGCGGGATACAATGAGCAGTTCTTC. Translation gives CSVARRLAGYNEQFF. The V and J genes are TRBV29-1 and TRBJ2-1; 11 bases match TRBD2. After removal of 4 bases from V and 4 bases from J, the junction contained 6 bases not matched to a gene. The CDR3 has 15 residues. CDR1 and CDR2 from the germline V gene are SQVTM and ANQGSEA.

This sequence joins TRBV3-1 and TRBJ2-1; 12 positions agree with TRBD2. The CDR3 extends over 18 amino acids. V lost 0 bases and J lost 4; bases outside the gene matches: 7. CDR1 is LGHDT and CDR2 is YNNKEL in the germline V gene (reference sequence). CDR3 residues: CASSQELAGGLGYNEQFF. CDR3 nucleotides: TGTGCCAGCAGCCAAGAACTAGCGGGAGGTCTTGGTTACAATGAGCAGTTCTTC.

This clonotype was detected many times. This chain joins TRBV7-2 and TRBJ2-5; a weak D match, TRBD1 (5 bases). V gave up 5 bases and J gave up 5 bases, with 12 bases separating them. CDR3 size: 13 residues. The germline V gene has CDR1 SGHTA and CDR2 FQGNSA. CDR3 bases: TGTGCCAGCAGCCGACAGCCTGGGGAGACCCAGTACTTC. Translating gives CASSRQPGETQYF.

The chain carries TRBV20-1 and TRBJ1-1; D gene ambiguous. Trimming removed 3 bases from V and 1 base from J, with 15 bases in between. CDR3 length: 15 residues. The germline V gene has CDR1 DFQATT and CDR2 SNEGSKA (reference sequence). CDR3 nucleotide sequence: TGCAGTGCTAGGGCCACCTTTGGGCAGAACACTGAAGCTTTCTTT. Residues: CSARATFGQNTEAFF.

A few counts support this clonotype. The chain's CDR3 is CAIRERQQETQYF. CDR3 in DNA: TGTGCCATCAGGGAGAGACAGCAAGAGACCCAGTACTTC. The chain uses TRBV10-3 and TRBJ2-5; a weak D match, TRBD1 (5 bases). V lost 6 bases to trimming and J lost 2 bases, with 10 bases between them. The germline V gene has CDR1 ENHRY and CDR2 SYGVKD. The CDR3 is 13 residues long.

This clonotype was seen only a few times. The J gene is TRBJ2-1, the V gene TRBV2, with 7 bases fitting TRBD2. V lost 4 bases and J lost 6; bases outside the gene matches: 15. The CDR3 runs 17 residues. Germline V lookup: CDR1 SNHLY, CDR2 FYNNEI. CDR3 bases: TGTGCCAGCAGTGCAGGCCGGGGCGGGAGATCGGGCAATGAGCAGTTCTTC. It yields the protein CASSAGRGGRSGNEQFF. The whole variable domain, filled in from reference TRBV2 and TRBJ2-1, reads EPEVTQTPSHQVTQMGQEVILRCVPISNHLYFYWYRQILGQKVEFLVSFYNNEISEKSEIFDDQFSVERPDGSNFTLKIRSTKLEDSAMYFCASSAGRGGRSGNEQFFGPGTRLTVL.

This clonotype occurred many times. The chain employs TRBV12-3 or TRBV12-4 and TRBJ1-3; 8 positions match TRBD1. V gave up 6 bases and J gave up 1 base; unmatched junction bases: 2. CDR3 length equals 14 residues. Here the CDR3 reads CASSDRGSGNTIYF. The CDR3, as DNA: TGTGCCAGCAGCGACAGGGGATCTGGAAACACCATATATTTT.

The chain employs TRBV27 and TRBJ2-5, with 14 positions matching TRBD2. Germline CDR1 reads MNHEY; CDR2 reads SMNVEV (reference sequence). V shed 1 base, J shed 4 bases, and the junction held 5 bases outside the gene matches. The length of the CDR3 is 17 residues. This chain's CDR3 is CASSLWGLAGDRETQYF. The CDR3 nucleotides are TGTGCCAGCAGTTTATGGGGACTAGCGGGAGATCGAGAGACCCAGTACTTC.

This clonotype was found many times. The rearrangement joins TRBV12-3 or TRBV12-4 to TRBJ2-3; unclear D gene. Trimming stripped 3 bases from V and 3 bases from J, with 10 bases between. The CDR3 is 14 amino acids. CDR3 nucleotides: TGTGCCAGCAGTTTCGTTCCTGAAACAGATACGCAGTATTTT. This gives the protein CASSFVPETDTQYF.

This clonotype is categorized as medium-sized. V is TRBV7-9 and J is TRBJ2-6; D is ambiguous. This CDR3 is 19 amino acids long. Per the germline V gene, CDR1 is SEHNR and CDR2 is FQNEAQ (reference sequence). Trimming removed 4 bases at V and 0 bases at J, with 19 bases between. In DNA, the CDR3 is TGTGCCAGCAGCTCGAGATACACACCGGACCCCTCTGGGGCCAACGTCCTGACTTTC. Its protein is CASSSRYTPDPSGANVLTF.

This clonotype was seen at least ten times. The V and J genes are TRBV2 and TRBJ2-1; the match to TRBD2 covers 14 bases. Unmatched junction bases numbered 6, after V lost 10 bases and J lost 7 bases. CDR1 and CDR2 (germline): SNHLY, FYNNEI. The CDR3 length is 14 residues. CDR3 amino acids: CATPGLAGVNEQFF. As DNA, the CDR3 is TGTGCCACACCGGGACTAGCGGGAGTAAATGAGCAGTTCTTC. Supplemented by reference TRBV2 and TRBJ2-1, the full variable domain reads EPEVTQTPSHQVTQMGQEVILRCVPISNHLYFYWYRQILGQKVEFLVSFYNNEISEKSEIFDDQFSVERPDGSNFTLKIRSTKLEDSAMYFCATPGLAGVNEQFFGPGTRLTVL.